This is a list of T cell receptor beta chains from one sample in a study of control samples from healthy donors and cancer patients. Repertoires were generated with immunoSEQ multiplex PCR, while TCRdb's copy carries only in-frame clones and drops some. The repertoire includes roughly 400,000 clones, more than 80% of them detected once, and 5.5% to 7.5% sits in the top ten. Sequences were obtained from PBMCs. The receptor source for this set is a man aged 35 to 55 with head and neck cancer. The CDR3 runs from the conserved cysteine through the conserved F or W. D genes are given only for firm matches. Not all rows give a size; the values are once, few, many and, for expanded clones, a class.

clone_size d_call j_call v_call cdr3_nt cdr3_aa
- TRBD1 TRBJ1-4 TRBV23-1 TGCGCCAGCAGTCAAGGGTCGGGCAGGGGGAGGCGAAAACTGTTTTTT CASSQGSGRGRRKLFF
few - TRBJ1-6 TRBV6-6 TGTGCCAGCTCCCCGGGGCAGCCAAATTCACCCCTCCACTTT CASSPGQPNSPLHF
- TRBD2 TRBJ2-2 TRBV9 TGTGCCAGCAGCGAGACTAGCCCAGGTGACACCGGGGAGCTGTTTTTT CASSETSPGDTGELFF
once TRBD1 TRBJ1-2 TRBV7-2 TGTGCCAGCAGCCCGCGGGACAGGCCCTTCTATGGCTACACCTTC CASSPRDRPFYGYTF
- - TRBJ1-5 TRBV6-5 TGTGCCAGCAGTCCCGTGGACAGAAATCAGCCCCAGCATTTT CASSPVDRNQPQHF
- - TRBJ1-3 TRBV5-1 TGCGCCAGCTTCCGTAGACCCCGGGCCCCCTCTGGAAACACCATATATTTT CASFRRPRAPSGNTIYF
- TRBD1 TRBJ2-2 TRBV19 TGTGCCAGTTTCAGGGGACAGGGGGAAATCGGGGAGCTGTTTTTT CASFRGQGEIGELFF
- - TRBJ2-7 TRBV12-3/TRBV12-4 TGTGCCAGCAGTGGCCGGTACTACGAGCAGTACTTC CASSGRYYEQYF
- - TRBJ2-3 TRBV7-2 TGTGCCAGCAGCCCATTGGCCGGGCAAGCAGATACGCAGTATTTT CASSPLAGQADTQYF
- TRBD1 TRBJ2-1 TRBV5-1 TGCGCCAGCAGCTTGGAGGGGACAGTTAATGAGCAGTTCTTC CASSLEGTVNEQFF
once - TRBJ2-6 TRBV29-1 TGCAGCGTTGAGCTCTCTGGGGCCAACGTCCTGACTTTC CSVELSGANVLTF
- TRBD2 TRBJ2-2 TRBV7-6 TGTGCCAGCAGCTTTGGGCGGGGGTCGAACACCGGGGAGCTGTTTTTT CASSFGRGSNTGELFF
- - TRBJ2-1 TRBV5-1 TGCGCCAGCAGCACGACCGTCAATGAGCAGTTCTTC CASSTTVNEQFF
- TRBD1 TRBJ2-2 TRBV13 TGTGCCAGCAGCAGATATACAGGGGGCACCGGGGAGCTGTTTTTT CASSRYTGGTGELFF
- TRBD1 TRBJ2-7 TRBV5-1 TGCGCCAGCAGACCCTCGGGGGGGACAGGGGAATACGAGCAGTACTTC CASRPSGGTGEYEQYF
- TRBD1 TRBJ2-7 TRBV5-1 TGCGCCAGCAGTCCCCGGGGACAGAGCTACGAGCAGTACTTC CASSPRGQSYEQYF
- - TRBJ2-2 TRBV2 TGTGCCAGCAGTGAACAGTCAGGGAACACCGGGGAGCTGTTTTTT CASSEQSGNTGELFF
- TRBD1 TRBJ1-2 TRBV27 TGTGCCAGCAGTTTTACAGGGGAATATGGCTACACCTTC CASSFTGEYGYTF
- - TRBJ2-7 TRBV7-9 TGTGCCAGCAGCTTACGTTCGGCGGACGAGCAGTACTTC CASSLRSADEQYF
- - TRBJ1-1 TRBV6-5 TGTGCCATCGAACCAGACGGGAACACTGAAGCTTTCTTT CAIEPDGNTEAFF
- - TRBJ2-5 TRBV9 TGTGCCAGCACCGGGAGAGGGGAGACCCAGTACTTC CASTGRGETQYF
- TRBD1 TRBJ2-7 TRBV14 TGTGCCAGCAGCACCCACGGGACAGGGGGCTACGAGCAGTACTTC CASSTHGTGGYEQYF
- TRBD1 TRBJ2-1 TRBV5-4 TGTGCCAGCAGCTTGGGCGGTGGACAGGGGTCCTACAATGAGCAGTTCTTC CASSLGGGQGSYNEQFF
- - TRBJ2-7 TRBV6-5 TGTGCCAGCAGCCCAGAGTACTCGCGGGAGCAGTACTTC CASSPEYSREQYF
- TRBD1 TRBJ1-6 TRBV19 TGTGCCAGTAAACTCTCCCGAGACAGGGGGCCGGATTCACCCCTCCACTTT CASKLSRDRGPDSPLHF
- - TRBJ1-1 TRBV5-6 TGTGCCAGCAGCAGAGCGACAGGCGTGAACACTGAAGCTTTCTTT CASSRATGVNTEAFF
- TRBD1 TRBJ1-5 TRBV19 TGTGCCAGTAGCAGGGACAGTCGGGGCAATTATCAGCCCCAGCATTTT CASSRDSRGNYQPQHF
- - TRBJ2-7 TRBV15 TGTGCCACCAGCAGAGATCAGGGGCGCGGGGTCAGCTCCTACGAGCAGTACTTC CATSRDQGRGVSSYEQYF
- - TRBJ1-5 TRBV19 TGTGCCAGTAGTAACTCTCACATGCTTAGCAATCAGCCCCAGCATTTT CASSNSHMLSNQPQHF
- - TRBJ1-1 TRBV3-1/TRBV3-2 TGTGCCAGCAGCCCCTGGCCCAGGGGGAACACTGAAGCTTTCTTT CASSPWPRGNTEAFF
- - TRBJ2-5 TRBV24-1 TGTGCCACCAGTGACCACAGACCGACAGAGGGCTGGGGGACCCAGTACTTC CATSDHRPTEGWGTQYF
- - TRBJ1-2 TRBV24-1 TGTGCCACCAGTGAGCCCGGCTATGGCTACACCTTC CATSEPGYGYTF
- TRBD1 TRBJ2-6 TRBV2 TGTGCCAGCACGAAGACTTTGACCGGGACAGGCCAGGTTGGGGCCAACGTCCTGACTTTC CASTKTLTGTGQVGANVLTF
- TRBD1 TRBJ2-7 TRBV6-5 TGTGCCAGCACCGACGGACAGGGGACCTACTACGAGCAGTACTTC CASTDGQGTYYEQYF
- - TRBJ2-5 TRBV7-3 TGTGCCAGCAGCTTGAGTCCCGGGGAGTCCGAGACCCAGTACTTC CASSLSPGESETQYF
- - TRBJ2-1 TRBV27 TGTGCCGCAAGGTCCTCTAGTTACAATGAGCAGTTCTTC CAARSSSYNEQFF
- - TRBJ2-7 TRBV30 TGTGCCTGGACGTCAGGGAGCTCCTACGAGCAGTACTTC CAWTSGSSYEQYF
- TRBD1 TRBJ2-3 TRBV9 TGTGCCAGCAGCTCCGGGACAGGGGCAGGGCGGGGGAGCACAGATACGCAGTATTTT CASSSGTGAGRGSTDTQYF
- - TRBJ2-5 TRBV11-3 TGTGCCAGCAGCTTAGATGCCCTATCGTCAGGGAGATGGGCTGGGGCTGAAGAGACCCAGTACTTC CASSLDALSSGRWAGAEETQYF
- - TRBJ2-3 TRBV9 TGTGCCAGCAGCGACTACGGGGACGGCACAGATACGCAGTATTTT CASSDYGDGTDTQYF
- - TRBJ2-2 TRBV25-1 TGTGCCAGCAGCTACGGTAACACCGGGGAGCTGTTTTTT CASSYGNTGELFF
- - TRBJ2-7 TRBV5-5 TGTGCCAGCAACGACGGGGAGGGGGTAACCTACGAGCAGTACTTC CASNDGEGVTYEQYF
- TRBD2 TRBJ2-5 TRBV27 TGTGCCAGCAAAGTACGTGGACTAGCCGGCTGGGAGACCCAGTACTTC CASKVRGLAGWETQYF